The clone carrying this TCR beta chain was detected a few times. The antigen is unknown. These data are taken from a study of T cells after yellow fever vaccination. Points from the study as a whole: Repertoires obtained by FACS sorting could include abundant clonotypes that entered as contaminants from the bulk population.

Each CDR3 protein gets one entry after TCRdb re-called the 5' RACE reads with MiXCR. The data contain just under 600,000 distinct CDR3 sequences, 13% of them singletons. The source of this sequence is a man aged 25-45 years who received the YFV17D yellow fever vaccine. Source: PBMCs, taken on the day of the yellow fever booster vaccination.

The CDR3 coding sequence is TGTGCCAGCAGTAAAGGGGTGCGTCAGCCCCAGCATTTT. It codes for CASSKGVRQPQHF. The chain combines TRBV12-3 or TRBV12-4 with TRBJ1-5; weak D call: TRBD1 (5 bases). The CDR3 length is 13 residues. V lost 5 bases and J lost 6, with 11 bases in between.